A selection of T cell receptor beta chains follows, all from one sample in a study of cytomegalovirus exposure and HLA in healthy donors. Repertoires were generated with immunoSEQ multiplex PCR, while TCRdb's copy carries only in-frame clones and drops some. Seen here are 100,000 to 120,000 clones, roughly two thirds observed once, and the top ten hold roughly 8.3%. Input material: PBMCs. The receptor source for this set is a young man in good health and CMV-seropositive. Each CDR3 is given with its conserved first and last residue. A D gene is named only where the DNA matches it firmly. Size values are once, few and many counts, or a class for expanded clones, and some rows have none.

>14|NA|TRBJ2-5|TRBD1|TRBV28
CASRARQGRETQYF
TGTGCCAGCAGGGCCAGACAGGGACGGGAGACCCAGTACTTC
>15|NA|TRBJ2-5|TRBD1|TRBV15
CATRKDRGGQETQYF
TGTGCCACCAGGAAGGACAGGGGTGGTCAAGAGACCCAGTACTTC
>18|NA|TRBJ1-1|TRBD1|TRBV4-2
CASSQDGARDRISTEAFF
TGTGCCAGCAGCCAAGATGGAGCCCGGGACAGAATTAGCACTGAAGCTTTCTTT
>12|NA|TRBJ1-1|NA|TRBV11-3
CASSYMNTEAFF
TGTGCCAGCAGCTATATGAACACTGAAGCTTTCTTT
>15|few|TRBJ1-6|TRBD1|TRBV7-9
CASSPRTGTNSPLHF
TGTGCCAGCAGCCCCAGGACAGGGACTAATTCACCCCTCCACTTT
>15|NA|TRBJ2-4|TRBD2|TRBV5-1
CASSLGLAGGNIQYF
TGCGCCAGCAGCTTGGGGCTAGCGGGGGGTAACATTCAGTACTTC
>15|NA|TRBJ1-2|TRBD1|TRBV6-1
CASSEGQGRYYGYTF
TGTGCCAGCAGTGAAGGACAGGGAAGGTACTATGGCTACACCTTC
>17|NA|TRBJ2-1|TRBD2|TRBV4-2
CASSQVLAGGNYNEQFF
TGTGCCAGCAGCCAAGTGCTAGCGGGGGGTAACTACAATGAGCAGTTCTTC
>11|NA|TRBJ2-1|NA|TRBV2
CASRFLYEQFF
TGTGCCAGCCGGTTTCTTTATGAGCAGTTCTTC
>16|NA|TRBJ2-5|TRBD2|TRBV6-6
CASSGPAGLDQRTQYF
TGTGCCAGCAGTGGCCCAGCGGGACTCGACCAACGGACCCAGTACTTC
>16|NA|TRBJ2-3|TRBD2|TRBV10-3
CATGTSGGASTDTQYF
TGTGCCACCGGGACTAGCGGGGGGGCTAGCACAGATACGCAGTATTTT
>14|NA|TRBJ1-5|NA|TRBV28
CASSFQGSNQPQHF
TGTGCCAGCAGTTTCCAGGGCTCCAATCAGCCCCAGCATTTT
>15|few|TRBJ1-4|TRBD1|TRBV28
CASRGSGTVNEKLFF
TGTGCCAGCAGGGGCTCCGGGACAGTTAATGAAAAACTGTTTTTT
>13|NA|TRBJ2-7|TRBD1|TRBV6-5
CASSLDREYEQYF
TGTGCCAGCAGTCTTGACAGGGAATACGAGCAGTACTTC
>16|NA|TRBJ2-4|TRBD2|TRBV9
CASSVDGGRGKNIQYF
TGTGCCAGCAGCGTAGATGGGGGGAGGGGCAAAAACATTCAGTACTTC
>17|NA|TRBJ2-4|TRBD1|TRBV28
CASSPMDIRGLKNIQYF
TGTGCCAGCAGTCCGATGGACATCAGGGGGCTGAAAAACATTCAGTACTTC
>14|NA|TRBJ2-3|TRBD1|TRBV2
CASSGTGPTDTQYF
TGTGCCAGCAGTGGGACAGGGCCGACAGATACGCAGTATTTT
>16|NA|TRBJ1-4|NA|TRBV5-6
CASSLAGAVFNEKLFF
TGTGCCAGCAGCTTGGCTGGGGCGGTGTTTAATGAAAAACTGTTTTTT
>16|NA|TRBJ2-4|TRBD1|TRBV5-4
CASSLGDSLAKNIQYF
TGTGCCAGCAGCTTGGGGGACAGCCTAGCCAAAAACATTCAGTACTTC
>15|NA|TRBJ1-5|NA|TRBV2
CASMPSAGFNQPQHF
TGTGCCAGCATGCCCTCGGCAGGGTTCAATCAGCCCCAGCATTTT
>15|few|TRBJ2-1|NA|TRBV28
CASISGVAAYNEQFF
TGTGCCAGCATCTCTGGAGTAGCGGCCTACAATGAGCAGTTCTTC
>13|NA|TRBJ2-1|NA|TRBV6-1
CASRPSGGVEQFF
TGTGCCAGCAGGCCATCGGGGGGCGTGGAGCAGTTCTTC
>14|few|TRBJ1-1|NA|TRBV6-1
CASTEQGPRTEAFF
TGTGCCAGCACTGAACAGGGTCCGAGGACTGAAGCTTTCTTT
>10|NA|TRBJ1-2|NA|TRBV20-1
CSASNRGEQF
TGCAGTGCTAGTAATAGGGGTGAACAATTC